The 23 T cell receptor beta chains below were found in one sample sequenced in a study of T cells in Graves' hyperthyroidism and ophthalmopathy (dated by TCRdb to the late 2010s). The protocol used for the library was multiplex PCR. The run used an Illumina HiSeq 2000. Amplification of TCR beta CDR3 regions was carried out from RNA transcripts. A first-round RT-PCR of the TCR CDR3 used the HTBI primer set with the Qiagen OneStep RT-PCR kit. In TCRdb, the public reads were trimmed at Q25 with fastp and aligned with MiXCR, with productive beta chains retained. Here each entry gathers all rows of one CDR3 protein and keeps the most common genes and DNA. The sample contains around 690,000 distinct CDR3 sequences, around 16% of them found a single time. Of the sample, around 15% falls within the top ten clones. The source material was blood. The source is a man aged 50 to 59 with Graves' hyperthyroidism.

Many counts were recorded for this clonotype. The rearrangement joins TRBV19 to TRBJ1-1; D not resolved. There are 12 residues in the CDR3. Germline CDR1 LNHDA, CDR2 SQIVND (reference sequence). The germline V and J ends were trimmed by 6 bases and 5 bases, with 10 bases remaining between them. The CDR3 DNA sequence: TGTGCCAGTAGGTCGGAGGATACTGAAGCTTTCTTT. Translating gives CASRSEDTEAFF.

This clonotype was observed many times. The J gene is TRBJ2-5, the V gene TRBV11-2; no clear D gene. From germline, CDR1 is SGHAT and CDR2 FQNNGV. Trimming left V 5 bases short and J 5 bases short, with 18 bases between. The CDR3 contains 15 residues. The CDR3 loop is CASSPQTLGRETQYF. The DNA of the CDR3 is TGTGCCAGCAGCCCCCAGACACTGGGTAGGGAGACCCAGTACTTC.

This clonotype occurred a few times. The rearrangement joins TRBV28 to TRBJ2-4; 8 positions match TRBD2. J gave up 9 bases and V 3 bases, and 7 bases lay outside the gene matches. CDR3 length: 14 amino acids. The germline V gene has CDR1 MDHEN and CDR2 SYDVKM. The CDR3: CASSLIQRECIQYF. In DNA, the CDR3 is TGTGCCAGCAGTTTGATCCAGCGGGAGTGCATTCAGTACTTC.

CDR3 residues: CASSRTVDTEAFF. The CDR3 DNA reads as TGCGCCAGCAGCCGTACAGTGGACACTGAAGCTTTCTTT. The chain is built from TRBV4-1 and TRBJ1-1; D is uncertain. V was shortened by 4 bases and J by 3 bases, with 9 bases between the two germline ends. CDR3 size: 13 residues. Germline CDR1 is MGHRA and CDR2 is YSYEKL.

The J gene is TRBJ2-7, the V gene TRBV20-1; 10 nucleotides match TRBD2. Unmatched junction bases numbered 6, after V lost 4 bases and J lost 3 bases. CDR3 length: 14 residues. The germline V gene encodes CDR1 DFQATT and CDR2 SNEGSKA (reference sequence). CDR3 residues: CSATKRTSGYEQYF. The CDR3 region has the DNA TGCAGTGCTACGAAAAGGACTAGCGGCTACGAGCAGTACTTC.

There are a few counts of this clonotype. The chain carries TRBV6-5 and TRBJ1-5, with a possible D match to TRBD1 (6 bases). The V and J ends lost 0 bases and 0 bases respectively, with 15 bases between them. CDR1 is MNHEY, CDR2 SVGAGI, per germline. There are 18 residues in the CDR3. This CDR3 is CASSYSFKDSHSNQPQHF. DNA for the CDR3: TGTGCCAGCAGTTACTCTTTTAAGGACAGTCATAGCAATCAGCCCCAGCATTTT.

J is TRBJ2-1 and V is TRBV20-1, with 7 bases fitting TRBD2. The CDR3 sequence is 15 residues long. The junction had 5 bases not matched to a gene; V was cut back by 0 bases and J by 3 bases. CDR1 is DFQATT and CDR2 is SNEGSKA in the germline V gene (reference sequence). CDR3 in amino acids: CSARDTGLYYNEQFF. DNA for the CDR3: TGCAGTGCTAGAGATACGGGACTATACTACAATGAGCAGTTCTTC.

In DNA form, the CDR3 reads TGTGCCAGCAGCCCTCGGACTAGACATGAGCAGTTCTTC. Its translation is CASSPRTRHEQFF. V usage is TRBV7-9 and J usage is TRBJ2-1; TRBD2 agrees at 7 bases. Germline V gene data show CDR1 as SEHNR and CDR2 as FQNEAQ (reference sequence). The CDR3 runs to 13 residues. J lost 8 bases, V lost 5 bases, and 6 bases had no gene match. Full variable domain (outside the CDR3, taken from reference TRBV7-9 and TRBJ2-1): DTGVSQNPRHKITKRGQNVTFRCDPISEHNRLYWYRQTLGQGPEFLTYFQNEAQLEKSRLLSDRFSAERPKGSFSTLEIQRTEQGDSAMYLCASSPRTRHEQFFGPGTRLTVL.

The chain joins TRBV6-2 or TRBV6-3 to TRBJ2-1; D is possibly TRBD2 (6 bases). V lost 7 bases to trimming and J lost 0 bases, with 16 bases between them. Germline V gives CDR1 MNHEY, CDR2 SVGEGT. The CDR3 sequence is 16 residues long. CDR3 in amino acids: CASTHRDSLSYNEQFF. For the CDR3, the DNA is TGTGCCAGCACCCACCGGGACTCACTCTCCTACAATGAGCAGTTCTTC.

The CDR3 nucleotides are TGTGCCACCAGTGATGCAGGGATGACCGGGGAGCTGTTTTTT. This encodes CATSDAGMTGELFF. V and J are TRBV24-1 and TRBJ2-2, with a weak D call TRBD1 (5 bases). This CDR3 region has 14 residues. Trimming left V 3 bases short and J 5 bases short, with 9 bases between. Germline CDR1 and CDR2: KGHDR and SFDVKD.

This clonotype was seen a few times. In DNA form, the CDR3 reads TGTGCCAGCAGCGCCCAGGGGACAACTAATGAAAAACTGTTTTTT. The encoded protein is CASSAQGTTNEKLFF. The genes are TRBV9 and TRBJ1-4; maybe TRBD1 (6 bases). V was cut by 3 bases and J by 0 bases, with 9 bases left in between. CDR3 length: 15 residues. Germline CDR1 reads SGDLS; CDR2 reads YYNGEE.

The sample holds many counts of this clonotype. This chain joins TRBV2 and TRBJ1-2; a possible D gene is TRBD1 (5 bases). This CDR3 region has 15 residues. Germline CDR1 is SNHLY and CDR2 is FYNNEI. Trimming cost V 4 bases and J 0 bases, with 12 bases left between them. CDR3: CASSGRTKTNYGYTF. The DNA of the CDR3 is TGTGCCAGCAGTGGTAGGACAAAAACTAACTATGGCTACACCTTC.

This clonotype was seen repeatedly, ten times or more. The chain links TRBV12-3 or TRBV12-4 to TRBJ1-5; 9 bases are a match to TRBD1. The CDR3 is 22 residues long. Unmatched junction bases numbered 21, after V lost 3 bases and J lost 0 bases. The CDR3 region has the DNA TGTGCCAGCAGTTTTCGACCCCGTCTCGGGACAGGGCCGGTATTTAGCAATCAGCCCCAGCATTTT. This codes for CASSFRPRLGTGPVFSNQPQHF.

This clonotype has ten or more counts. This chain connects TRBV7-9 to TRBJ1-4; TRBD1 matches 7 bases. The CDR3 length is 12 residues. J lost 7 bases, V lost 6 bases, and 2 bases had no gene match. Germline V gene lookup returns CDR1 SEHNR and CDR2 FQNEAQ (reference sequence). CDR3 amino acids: CASSPGGEKLFF. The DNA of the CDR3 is TGTGCCAGCAGTCCAGGGGGTGAAAAACTGTTTTTT.

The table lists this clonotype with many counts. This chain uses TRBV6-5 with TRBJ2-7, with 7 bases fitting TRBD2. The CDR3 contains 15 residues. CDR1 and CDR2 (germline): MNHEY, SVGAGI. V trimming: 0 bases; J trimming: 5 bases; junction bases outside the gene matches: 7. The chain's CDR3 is CASSYSGGRAHEQYF. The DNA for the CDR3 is TGTGCCAGCAGTTACTCGGGGGGGAGGGCCCACGAGCAGTACTTC.

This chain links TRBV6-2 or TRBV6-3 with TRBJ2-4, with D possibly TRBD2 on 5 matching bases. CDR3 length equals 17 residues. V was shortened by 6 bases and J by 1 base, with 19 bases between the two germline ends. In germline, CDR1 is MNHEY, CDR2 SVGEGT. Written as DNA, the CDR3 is TGTGCCAGCAGGCCGGGAAAGTTGACTGGGGCCAAAAACATTCAGTACTTC. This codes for CASRPGKLTGAKNIQYF.

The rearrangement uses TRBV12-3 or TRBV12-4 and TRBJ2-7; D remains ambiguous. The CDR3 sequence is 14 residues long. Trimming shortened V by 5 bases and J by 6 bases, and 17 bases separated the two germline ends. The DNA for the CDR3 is TGTGCCAGCAGTGTCGACGCGGTGGTTAGCGAGCAGTACTTC. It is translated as CASSVDAVVSEQYF.

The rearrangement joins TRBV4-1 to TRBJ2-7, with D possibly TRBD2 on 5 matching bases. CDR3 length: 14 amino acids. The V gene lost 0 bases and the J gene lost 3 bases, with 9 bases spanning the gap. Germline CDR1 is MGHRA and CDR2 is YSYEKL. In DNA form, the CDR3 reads TGCGCCAGCAGCCAAGAACCGGGATACTACGAGCAGTACTTC. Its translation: CASSQEPGYYEQYF.

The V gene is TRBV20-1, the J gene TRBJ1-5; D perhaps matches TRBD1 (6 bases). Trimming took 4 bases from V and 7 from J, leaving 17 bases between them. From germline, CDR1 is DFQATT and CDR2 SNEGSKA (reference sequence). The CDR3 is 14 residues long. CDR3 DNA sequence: TGCAGTGCTAAAAGGACAGCTACAGGGCAGCCCCAGCATTTT. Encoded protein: CSAKRTATGQPQHF.

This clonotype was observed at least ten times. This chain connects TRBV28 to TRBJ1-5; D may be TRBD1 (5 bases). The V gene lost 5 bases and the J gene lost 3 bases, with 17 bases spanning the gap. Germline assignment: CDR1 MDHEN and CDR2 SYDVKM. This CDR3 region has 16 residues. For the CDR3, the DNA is TGTGCCAGCAGTCCACTACCTTCGGGGGTCAATCAGCCCCAGCATTTT. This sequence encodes CASSPLPSGVNQPQHF. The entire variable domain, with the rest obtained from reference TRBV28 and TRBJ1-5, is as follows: DVKVTQSSRYLVKRTGEKVFLECVQDMDHENMFWYRQDPGLGLRLIYFSYDVKMKEKGDIPEGYSVSREKKERFSLILESASTNQTSMYLCASSPLPSGVNQPQHFGDGTRLSIL.

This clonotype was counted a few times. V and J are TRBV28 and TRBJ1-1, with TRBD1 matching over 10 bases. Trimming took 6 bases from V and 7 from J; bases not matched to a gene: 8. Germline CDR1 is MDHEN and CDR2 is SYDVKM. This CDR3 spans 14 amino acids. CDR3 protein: CASRGMGQGLEAFF. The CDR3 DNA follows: TGTGCCAGCAGGGGGATGGGACAGGGGCTTGAAGCTTTCTTT. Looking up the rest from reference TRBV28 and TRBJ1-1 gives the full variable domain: DVKVTQSSRYLVKRTGEKVFLECVQDMDHENMFWYRQDPGLGLRLIYFSYDVKMKEKGDIPEGYSVSREKKERFSLILESASTNQTSMYLCASRGMGQGLEAFFGQGTRLTVV.

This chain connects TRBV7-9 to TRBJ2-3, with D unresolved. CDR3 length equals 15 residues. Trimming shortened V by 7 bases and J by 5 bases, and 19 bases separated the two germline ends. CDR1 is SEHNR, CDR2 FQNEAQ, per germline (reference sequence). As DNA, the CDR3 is TGTGCCAGCAACCCCATCCTCCCCGGGCTAGATACGCAGTATTTT. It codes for CASNPILPGLDTQYF. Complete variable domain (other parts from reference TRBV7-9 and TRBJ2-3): DTGVSQNPRHKITKRGQNVTFRCDPISEHNRLYWYRQTLGQGPEFLTYFQNEAQLEKSRLLSDRFSAERPKGSFSTLEIQRTEQGDSAMYLCASNPILPGLDTQYFGPGTRLTVL.

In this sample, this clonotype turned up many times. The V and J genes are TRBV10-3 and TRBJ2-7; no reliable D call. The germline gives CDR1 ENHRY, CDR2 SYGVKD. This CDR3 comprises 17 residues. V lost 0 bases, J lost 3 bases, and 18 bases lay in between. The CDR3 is CAISESIIRSSNYEQYF. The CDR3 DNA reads TGTGCCATCAGTGAGTCGATAATCCGATCCTCCAACTACGAGCAGTACTTC.